Included here is one T cell receptor beta chain sequence, with context. Its antigen is still unknown. The data stem from a study of long-term antiretroviral therapy in people with HIV. Study overall: Samples from the earliest time points predate the 2015 immediate-ART recommendation by about a decade.

Germline CDR1 reads SGHTS; CDR2 reads YDEGEE. J gave up 0 bases and V 3 bases, and 12 bases lay outside the gene matches. The CDR3 extends over 18 amino acids. Researchers ran immunoSEQ v3.0 at survey level. Libraries were prepared by immunoSEQ multiplex PCR; TCRdb keeps only in-frame clonotypes and omits some of them. The sample includes more than 20,000 clones, around four fifths seen only once; the top ten take 3% to 4%. Overall study results and limits: Control repertoires displayed wider CDR3 length ranges than the HIV repertoires. Repertoire dominance by clones expanded before ART was seen at all time points.

The J gene is TRBJ1-5, the V gene TRBV5-8, with 7 bases fitting TRBD1. The TCR was taken from a man between 18 and 35 years old with HIV. This specimen consisted of unsorted PBMCs, obtained about 4 years after starting antiretroviral therapy. The CDR3 nucleotides read TGTGCCAGCAGCTCTCGGGACAGAATTTTATATAGCAATCAGCCCCAGCATTTT. This gives the protein CASSSRDRILYSNQPQHF.